The 27 T cell receptor beta chains given below trace back to one sample, sequenced in a study of cytomegalovirus exposure and HLA in healthy donors. Primers included in the PCR were 60 Vbeta and 13 Jbeta primers. The data were produced by immunoSEQ multiplex PCR, yet TCRdb's version contains in-frame clones alone and is incomplete. The repertoire has about 150,000 clones, 70% to 80% of them found once; the top ten carry about 3.7%. The sample comprised PBMCs. Every receptor here comes from a human donor in good health.

In this sample, this clone turned up once. This chain uses TRBV28 with TRBJ1-1; D is undetermined. Germline V CDR1 and CDR2: MDHEN, SYDVKM. This CDR3 region has 13 residues. The V end was cut by 6 bases, the J end by 2 bases, with 10 bases between. CDR3 sequence (DNA): TGTGCCAGCAGCCGGTCTTTAAACACTGAAGCTTTCTTT. Its translation is CASSRSLNTEAFF.

The J gene is TRBJ2-3, the V gene TRBV9; tentatively, D is TRBD2 (5 bases). Germline CDR1 is SGDLS and CDR2 is YYNGEE. The CDR3 length is 15 residues. With 1 base removed from V and 3 bases from J, the gap between germline ends came to 12 bases. CDR3 residues: CASSVLLAPTDTQYF. CDR3 nucleotide sequence: TGTGCCAGCAGCGTACTCCTAGCCCCGACAGATACGCAGTATTTT.

The genes are TRBV10-2 and TRBJ1-5; TRBD1 matches 9 bases. V trimming: 3 bases; J trimming: 6 bases; junction bases outside the gene matches: 6. The CDR3 has 15 residues. Germline values: CDR1 WSHSY, CDR2 SAAADI. This chain's CDR3 is CASSDITGGLQPQHF. CDR3 coding DNA: TGCGCCAGCAGTGATATAACAGGGGGCCTTCAGCCCCAGCATTTT.

The genes are TRBV2 and TRBJ2-3, with 12 bases lining up with TRBD2. The CDR3 has 14 residues. The germline CDR1 and CDR2 sequences are SNHLY and FYNNEI. Losses at the gene ends were 7 bases for V and 5 bases for J; bases not matched to a gene: 4. As DNA, the CDR3 is TGTGCCAGCACTAGCGGGAGGGCCAGAGATACGCAGTATTTT. Encoded protein: CASTSGRARDTQYF.

V and J are TRBV2 and TRBJ1-2; D is possibly TRBD1 (5 bases). Germline V lookup: CDR1 SNHLY, CDR2 FYNNEI. The CDR3 extends over 14 amino acids. With 11 bases removed from V and 8 bases from J, the gap between germline ends came to 24 bases. CDR3 coding DNA: TGTGCCCTTCCGCCCTCCAGGGATGTTGGGGGCTACACCTTC. Amino acid sequence: CALPPSRDVGGYTF.

The J gene is TRBJ2-7, the V gene TRBV4-3; D unresolved. The CDR3 length is 15 residues. V lost 0 bases and J 4 bases, leaving 13 bases between the germline ends. Germline loops: CDR1 LGHNA, CDR2 YSLEER. For the CDR3, the DNA is TGCGCCAGCAGCCAAGATACAGACATCGCTTACGAGCAGTACTTC. Amino acids: CASSQDTDIAYEQYF.

The genes are TRBV9 and TRBJ2-5, with a tentative D call TRBD2 (6 bases). Germline V CDR1 and CDR2: SGDLS, YYNGEE. The CDR3 length is 14 residues. V was pared by 0 bases and J by 7 bases, with 13 bases between. The CDR3 coding sequence is TGTGCCAGCAGCGTAGAACTAGCCAAGGCGACCCAGTACTTC. Translated, it gives CASSVELAKATQYF.

The rearrangement uses TRBV2 and TRBJ1-2; TRBD1 matches at 7 bases. The J segment lost 4 bases and the V segment lost 3 bases, leaving 5 bases of the junction unmatched. The CDR3 totals 14 residues. In germline, CDR1 is SNHLY, CDR2 FYNNEI. CDR3 sequence: CASSDSGTAYGYTF. The CDR3 bases are TGTGCCAGCAGTGATTCCGGGACAGCCTATGGCTACACCTTC.

This clone was counted between two and nine times. V and J are TRBV4-3 and TRBJ2-5, with TRBD2 as a possible D gene (6 bases). The CDR3 is 15 residues long. Germline CDR1 is LGHNA and CDR2 is YSLEER. Deletions cut 0 bases from V and 3 bases from J, with 11 bases between. CDR3 residues: CASSQDRSGEETQYF. The CDR3 DNA reads as TGCGCCAGCAGCCAAGATCGTTCGGGGGAAGAGACCCAGTACTTC.

The sample holds one count of this clone. CDR3 in amino acids: CASSIRTQGSTEAFF. Here the CDR3 DNA reads TGTGCCAGTAGTATCCGGACACAGGGGAGCACTGAAGCTTTCTTT. The chain couples TRBV19 to TRBJ1-1; 7 positions agree with TRBD1. This CDR3 has 15 residues. Germline CDR1 LNHDA, CDR2 SQIVND (reference sequence). J was trimmed by 4 bases and V by 3 bases; bases with no gene match: 8.

The chain is built from TRBV5-4 and TRBJ1-1, with D perhaps TRBD1 (5 bases). Germline CDR1 SGHNT, CDR2 YYREEE (reference sequence). Between the trimmed V and J ends, which lost 3 bases and 1 base, there was a span of 7 bases. The CDR3 is made up of 13 amino acids. The CDR3 protein is CASSYDRNTEAFF. As DNA, the CDR3 is TGTGCCAGCAGCTACGACAGGAACACTGAAGCTTTCTTT.

The chain links TRBV29-1 to TRBJ1-2; the D is unclear. Germline V gene sequence: CDR1 SQVTM, CDR2 ANQGSEA. The CDR3 loop spans 11 amino acids. The V end lost 7 bases, the J end lost 4 bases, and 10 bases lay between the germline ends. The CDR3 bases are TGCAGCGGCGGATCGGGCTATGGCTACACCTTC. Protein product: CSGGSGYGYTF.

This chain joins TRBV30 and TRBJ1-4; 8 positions agree with TRBD1. The CDR3 sequence is 13 residues long. Germline CDR1 and CDR2: GTSNPN and SVGIG (reference sequence). The ends lost 1 base at V and 13 bases at J; junction bases unmatched: 8. DNA for the CDR3: TGTGCCTGGAGTGCGGGACAGGAAATCAGACTGTTTTTT. Residues: CAWSAGQEIRLFF.

This clone was found a few times. V is TRBV19 and J is TRBJ2-5, with TRBD2 as a possible D gene (6 bases). The CDR3 has 15 amino acids. Trimming cost V 6 bases and J 4 bases, with 18 bases left between them. Germline values: CDR1 LNHDA, CDR2 SQIVND (reference sequence). The CDR3 DNA follows: TGTGCCAGTAGCGACTCCAAAGGGACTCGAGAGACCCAGTACTTC. Residues: CASSDSKGTRETQYF.

V is TRBV28 and J is TRBJ1-6; D is unresolved. The CDR3 sequence is 15 residues long. V was trimmed by 2 bases and J by 6 bases, leaving 11 bases between them. The germline V gene has CDR1 MDHEN and CDR2 SYDVKM. CDR3 in DNA: TGTGCCAGCAGTTTAGATCGGGGTGCTAATTCACCCCTCCACTTT. As protein: CASSLDRGANSPLHF.

The chain employs TRBV19 and TRBJ1-2, with 9 bases that match TRBD1. The CDR3 is 12 residues long. Unmatched junction bases numbered 2, after V lost 8 bases and J lost 4 bases. The germline V gene encodes CDR1 LNHDA and CDR2 SQIVND (reference sequence). CDR3 sequence: CASGTGSYGYTF. The CDR3 DNA follows: TGTGCCAGTGGGACAGGGTCCTATGGCTACACCTTC.

The gene calls are TRBV19 and TRBJ2-2, with 9 positions matching TRBD1. The CDR3 sequence is 16 residues long. V shed 4 bases and J 7 bases; nucleotides not matched to a gene: 10. The V gene's germline CDR1 is LNHDA and CDR2 SQIVND (reference sequence). The CDR3 nucleotides read TGTGCCAGTAGTACCTCCGGGACAGGGTATTTCGGGGAGCTGTTTTTT. Encoded protein: CASSTSGTGYFGELFF.

The genes are TRBV5-1 and TRBJ1-5, with a possible D match to TRBD1 (5 bases). The length of the CDR3 is 17 residues. Trimming took 0 bases from V and 7 from J, leaving 20 bases between them. Per the germline V gene, CDR1 is SGHRS and CDR2 is YFSETQ. The CDR3 sequence is CASSLAVPGKERQPQHF. CDR3 DNA sequence: TGCGCCAGCAGCTTGGCCGTCCCAGGGAAGGAACGGCAGCCCCAGCATTTT.

The gene calls are TRBV5-4 and TRBJ2-2; tentatively, D is TRBD2 (5 bases). In germline, CDR1 is SGHNT, CDR2 YYREEE (reference sequence). This CDR3 spans 16 amino acids. V lost 4 bases and J lost 4, with 17 bases in between. The CDR3 region has the DNA TGTGCCAGCAGCCATAAGACCCCCGGAGGCACCGGGGAGCTGTTTTTT. Its translation: CASSHKTPGGTGELFF.

The rearrangement links TRBV6-5 to TRBJ2-7, with 10 bases identical to TRBD1. J gave up 3 bases and V 6 bases, and 8 bases lay outside the gene matches. Germline values: CDR1 MNHEY, CDR2 SVGAGI. The CDR3 is 15 residues long. The CDR3 loop is CASSRDRGIGYEQYF. The CDR3 DNA is TGTGCCAGCAGCCGGGACAGGGGAATAGGCTACGAGCAGTACTTC.

The J gene is TRBJ2-7, the V gene TRBV10-1; 10 bases are shared with TRBD1. CDR1 is WNHNN, CDR2 SYGVQD, per germline (reference sequence). J lost 5 bases, V lost 10 bases, and 14 bases had no gene match. There are 15 residues in the CDR3. CDR3 amino acids: CATQPAGQGHDEQYF. CDR3 DNA: TGCGCCACCCAACCTGCGGGACAGGGGCACGACGAGCAGTACTTC.

In its sample, this clone was seen once. The V gene is TRBV19, the J gene TRBJ2-7; D may be TRBD2 (5 bases). CDR1 is LNHDA and CDR2 is SQIVND in the germline V gene (reference sequence). The ends were cut back, 4 bases at V and 4 bases at J, with 11 bases in the middle. The CDR3 has 13 residues. The CDR3 protein is CASSTGLTYEQYF. The CDR3, as DNA: TGTGCCAGTAGTACCGGACTGACTTACGAGCAGTACTTC. The complete variable domain, with remaining parts taken from reference TRBV19 and TRBJ2-7, reads DGGITQSPKYLFRKEGQNVTLSCEQNLNHDAMYWYRQDPGQGLRLIYYSQIVNDFQKGDIAEGYSVSREKKESFPLTVTSAQKNPTAFYLCASSTGLTYEQYFGPGTRLTVT.

This clone is a singleton in its sample. The chain is built from TRBV7-8 and TRBJ2-7; the D gene is possibly TRBD2 (6 bases). The V gene's germline CDR1 is SGHVS and CDR2 FQNEAQ. This CDR3 contains 16 residues. V was cut by 5 bases and J by 0 bases, with 17 bases left in between. CDR3 sequence: CASSLSRGIGSYEQYF. CDR3 nucleotide sequence: TGTGCCAGCAGCCTGTCACGGGGGATTGGCTCCTACGAGCAGTACTTC.

DNA of the CDR3: TGTGCCAGCAGCTTAGCTGGGACCCCGGGGGGCACTGAAGCTTTCTTT. It specifies CASSLAGTPGGTEAFF. V gene TRBV7-9 combines with J gene TRBJ1-1; D may be TRBD1 (5 bases). Trimming removed 0 bases from V and 4 bases from J, with 15 bases in between. Looked up from germline, CDR1 is SEHNR and CDR2 is FQNEAQ (reference sequence). The CDR3 covers 16 residues.

This clone was counted a few times. The chain combines TRBV5-1 with TRBJ2-7, with D maybe TRBD1 (6 bases). The CDR3 is 16 residues long. With 3 bases removed from V and 6 bases from J, the gap between germline ends came to 22 bases. Germline CDR1 SGHRS, CDR2 YFSETQ. CDR3 sequence: CASSSGTGIGRREQYF. CDR3 sequence (DNA): TGCGCCAGCAGCTCGGGAACAGGGATTGGGCGCCGCGAGCAGTACTTC.

The chain has TRBV5-1 and TRBJ2-3; 8 bases line up with TRBD2. V lost 7 bases to trimming and J lost 5 bases; unmatched junction nucleotides: 3. Germline assignment: CDR1 SGHRS and CDR2 YFSETQ. CDR3 length: 12 amino acids. The CDR3 DNA is TGCGCCAGCGCGGCGGGAGGAGATACGCAGTATTTT. Translating gives CASAAGGDTQYF.

This clone appeared a single time. This chain links TRBV7-9 with TRBJ1-2; 10 bases align to TRBD1. The J segment lost 4 bases and the V segment lost 5 bases, leaving 7 bases of the junction unmatched. CDR3 length equals 15 residues. CDR1 and CDR2 from the germline V gene are SEHNR and FQNEAQ (reference sequence). The CDR3 here is CASSPGGQGTYGYTF. CDR3 DNA: TGTGCCAGCAGCCCCGGGGGACAGGGGACCTATGGCTACACCTTC.